This T cell receptor beta chain was observed in a study of T cells in Graves' hyperthyroidism and ophthalmopathy. General study results and limits: Blood also carried most thyroid clonotypes expanded above 0.001.

Amplification of TCR beta CDR3 regions used RNA as the template. When the TCR CDR3 underwent first-round RT-PCR, the HTBI primer set was used. TCRdb used MiXCR to reprocess the multiplex PCR reads, holding one entry per CDR3 protein. The data hold about 290,000 distinct CDR3 sequences, with roughly 15% observed a single time. V was shortened by 0 bases and J by 8 bases, with 11 bases between the two germline ends. The CDR3 runs to 13 residues. The germline V gene encodes CDR1 DFQATT and CDR2 SNEGSKA (reference sequence). Exclusion criteria comprised uncontrolled infection, other autoimmune disease, pregnancy or lactation. The study based diagnoses on clinical symptoms, serum thyroxine and TRAb, thyroid ultrasound and orbital computed tomography. This clonotype was seen at least ten times. What it binds is unknown.

The sequence came from a woman in her fifties or sixties with Graves' hyperthyroidism that later progressed to Graves' ophthalmopathy. The specimen sequenced was blood. V is TRBV20-1 and J is TRBJ2-1, with a possible D match to TRBD1 (6 bases). The CDR3 region is CSARDRGGYEQFF. The DNA for the CDR3 is TGCAGTGCTAGAGATCGTGGGGGCTATGAGCAGTTCTTC.